The 14 T cell receptor beta chains below all came from one sample that was sequenced in a study of lymphopenia after photon versus proton radiotherapy. Repertoires were generated with immunoSEQ multiplex PCR, while TCRdb's copy carries only in-frame clones and drops some. The table includes 89,000 or so clones, 83% detected once. The specimen was peripheral blood, collected from a patient treated with proton-based radiotherapy. The receptors shown here come from a man aged 55 to 69 with pancreatic cancer.

The chain uses TRBV5-4 and TRBJ1-4; D gene ambiguous. V was clipped by 3 bases and J by 0 bases, with 9 bases between them. Germline V gives CDR1 SGHNT, CDR2 YYREEE (reference sequence). This CDR3 contains 15 residues. For the CDR3, the DNA is TGTGCCAGCAGCTCGGACCGTGCAACTAATGAAAAACTGTTTTTT. It yields the protein CASSSDRATNEKLFF.

J is TRBJ2-5 and V is TRBV28, with 9 bases matching TRBD1. Unmatched junction bases numbered 10, after V lost 6 bases and J lost 5 bases. From germline, CDR1 is MDHEN and CDR2 SYDVKM. The CDR3 covers 15 residues. Here the CDR3 reads CASRGIGTGRETQYF. CDR3 bases: TGTGCCAGCAGGGGAATAGGGACAGGGAGGGAGACCCAGTACTTC.

The V gene is TRBV18, the J gene TRBJ2-2; TRBD1 aligns across 7 bases. This CDR3 has 16 residues. Germline-derived CDR1 and CDR2 are KGHSH and LQKENI. After removal of 1 base from V and 2 bases from J, the junction contained 4 bases not matched to a gene. The CDR3: CASSPLGQPNTGELFF. The CDR3 nucleotides are TGTGCCAGCTCACCACTGGGACAGCCTAACACCGGGGAGCTGTTTTTT.

This clone has a count of ten or more. The chain carries TRBV15 and TRBJ2-7; D is uncertain. The ends were cut back, 0 bases at V and 5 bases at J, with 8 bases in the middle. This CDR3 contains 13 residues. Germline CDR1 is LNHNV and CDR2 is YYDKDF (reference sequence). The CDR3: CATSRDLKDEQYF. Written as DNA, the CDR3 is TGTGCCACCAGCAGAGATCTAAAGGACGAGCAGTACTTC.

The V gene is TRBV25-1, the J gene TRBJ1-4; 8 bases line up with TRBD1. This CDR3 has 13 residues. J lost 7 bases, V lost 8 bases, and 6 bases had no gene match. The germline gives CDR1 MGHDK, CDR2 SYGVNS. The CDR3 protein is CASRQGNLEKLFF. The CDR3, as DNA: TGTGCCAGCCGACAGGGGAACCTTGAAAAACTGTTTTTT.

The genes are TRBV27 and TRBJ2-2, with 7 positions matching TRBD1. The CDR3 spans 14 residues. The V gene end was trimmed by 5 bases and the J gene end by 4 bases; junction bases not matched to a gene: 4. CDR1 MNHEY and CDR2 SMNVEV come from the germline V gene (reference sequence). CDR3 region: CASSAGTATGELFF. The DNA of the CDR3 is TGTGCCAGCAGTGCCGGGACAGCCACCGGGGAGCTGTTTTTT.

This chain links TRBV6-5 with TRBJ1-4; a weak D match, TRBD1 (5 bases). The CDR3 runs 15 residues. Germline values: CDR1 MNHEY, CDR2 SVGAGI. V was trimmed by 0 bases and J by 2 bases, leaving 7 bases between them. The CDR3 loop reads CASSYSGGTNEKLFF. Here the CDR3 DNA reads TGTGCCAGCAGTTACTCTGGGGGGACTAATGAAAAACTGTTTTTT.

The chain couples TRBV5-6 to TRBJ1-3; D gene unclear. V shed 1 base and J shed 2 bases, with 10 bases lying between them. This CDR3 is built from 15 residues. The germline V gene encodes CDR1 SGHDT and CDR2 YYEEEE. The CDR3 reads CASSLNQAPGNTIYF. The CDR3 region has the DNA TGTGCCAGCAGCTTGAACCAGGCCCCTGGAAACACCATATATTTT.

The chain is built from TRBV6-5 and TRBJ2-1; no clear D. The CDR3 contains 13 residues. Trimming pared 0 bases from V and 9 bases from J, leaving 9 bases between. CDR1 MNHEY and CDR2 SVGAGI come from the germline V gene. DNA for the CDR3: TGTGCCAGCAGTTACTCAGAGGTGACTGAGCAGTTCTTC. Translating gives CASSYSEVTEQFF.

This clone was seen only once. The gene calls are TRBV7-6 and TRBJ2-1; 10 bases fit TRBD2. This CDR3 is built from 15 residues. Germline CDR1 SGHVS, CDR2 FNYEAQ. The junction had 5 bases not matched to a gene; V was cut back by 5 bases and J by 4 bases. The CDR3 spells CASSGRTSGYNEQFF. DNA for the CDR3: TGTGCCAGCAGCGGGAGGACTAGCGGTTACAATGAGCAGTTCTTC.

In its sample, this clone was seen a few times. The CDR3 here is CASSPPPWEQYF. For the CDR3, the DNA is TGTGCCAGCAGCCCCCCTCCTTGGGAGCAGTACTTC. This chain links TRBV7-3 with TRBJ2-7; D not resolved. Germline loops: CDR1 SGHTA, CDR2 FQGTGA. V was clipped by 5 bases and J by 7 bases, with 12 bases between them. This CDR3 spans 12 amino acids.

CDR3: CASTPTSSYEQYF. The CDR3 DNA reads TGCGCCAGCACCCCGACTAGTTCCTACGAGCAGTACTTC. V and J are TRBV5-1 and TRBJ2-7; tentatively, D is TRBD2 (6 bases). V dropped 6 bases and J dropped 1 base, with 11 bases sitting between them. The CDR3 covers 13 residues. Germline assignment: CDR1 SGHRS and CDR2 YFSETQ. Drawing the rest from reference TRBV5-1 and TRBJ2-7, the complete variable domain is KAGVTQTPRYLIKTRGQQVTLSCSPISGHRSVSWYQQTPGQGLQFLFEYFSETQRNKGNFPGRFSGRQFSNSRSEMNVSTLELGDSALYLCASTPTSSYEQYFGPGTRLTVT.

This sequence joins TRBV19 and TRBJ1-5; 7 bases are a match to TRBD1. The CDR3 has 16 residues. Per the germline V gene, CDR1 is LNHDA and CDR2 is SQIVND (reference sequence). Unmatched junction bases numbered 16, after V lost 6 bases and J lost 8 bases. CDR3 sequence: CASSKLTGDVGKPQHF. CDR3 nucleotides: TGTGCCAGTAGCAAACTCACAGGGGACGTGGGCAAGCCCCAGCATTTT. Looking up the rest from reference TRBV19 and TRBJ1-5 gives the full variable domain: DGGITQSPKYLFRKEGQNVTLSCEQNLNHDAMYWYRQDPGQGLRLIYYSQIVNDFQKGDIAEGYSVSREKKESFPLTVTSAQKNPTAFYLCASSKLTGDVGKPQHFGDGTRLSIL.

The chain joins TRBV11-2 to TRBJ1-1; tentative D call: TRBD1 (5 bases). Germline loops: CDR1 SGHAT, CDR2 FQNNGV. V was trimmed by 5 bases and J by 2 bases, leaving 15 bases between them. This CDR3 is built from 15 residues. The CDR3 DNA reads as TGTGCCAGCAGCCCTGTGGTAGGGGTCAACACTGAAGCTTTCTTT. Its protein is CASSPVVGVNTEAFF.